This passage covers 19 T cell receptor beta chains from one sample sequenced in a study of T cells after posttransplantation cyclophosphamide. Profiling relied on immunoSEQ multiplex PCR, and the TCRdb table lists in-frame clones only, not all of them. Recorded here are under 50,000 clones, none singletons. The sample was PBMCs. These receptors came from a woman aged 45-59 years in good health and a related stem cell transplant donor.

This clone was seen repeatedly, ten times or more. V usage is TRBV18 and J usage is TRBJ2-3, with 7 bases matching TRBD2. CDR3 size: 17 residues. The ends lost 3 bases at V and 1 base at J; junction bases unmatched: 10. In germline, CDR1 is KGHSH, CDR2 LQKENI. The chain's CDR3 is CASSPTRGGDGTDTQYF. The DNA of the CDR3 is TGTGCCAGCTCACCTACTCGGGGAGGGGATGGCACAGATACGCAGTATTTT.

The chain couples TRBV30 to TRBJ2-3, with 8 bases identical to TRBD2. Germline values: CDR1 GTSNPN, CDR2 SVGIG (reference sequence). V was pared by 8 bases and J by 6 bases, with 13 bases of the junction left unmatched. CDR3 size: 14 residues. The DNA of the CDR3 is TGTGCCCGGGACGATCGAGCGGGGGTGGATACGCAGTATTTT. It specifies CARDDRAGVDTQYF.

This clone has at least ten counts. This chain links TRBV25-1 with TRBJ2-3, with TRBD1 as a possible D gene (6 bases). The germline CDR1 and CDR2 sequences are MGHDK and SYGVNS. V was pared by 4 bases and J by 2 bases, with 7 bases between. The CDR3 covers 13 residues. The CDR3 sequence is CASSGDNTDTQYF. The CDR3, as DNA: TGTGCCAGCAGTGGGGACAACACAGATACGCAGTATTTT.

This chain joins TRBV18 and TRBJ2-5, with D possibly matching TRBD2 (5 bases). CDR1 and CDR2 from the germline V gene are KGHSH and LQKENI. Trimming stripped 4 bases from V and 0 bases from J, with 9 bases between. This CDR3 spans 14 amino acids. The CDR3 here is CASSRGLYQETQYF. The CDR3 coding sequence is TGTGCCAGCTCACGCGGACTGTACCAAGAGACCCAGTACTTC.

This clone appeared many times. CDR3 in amino acids: CASSLRGQPVTGELFF. The CDR3, as DNA: TGTGCCAGCAGCTTAAGGGGCCAGCCCGTCACCGGGGAGCTGTTTTTT. This rearrangement joins TRBV7-3 to TRBJ2-2; TRBD1 might be the D (5 bases). V lost 1 base and J 4 bases, leaving 13 bases between the germline ends. Germline values: CDR1 SGHTA, CDR2 FQGTGA. The CDR3 is 16 residues long.

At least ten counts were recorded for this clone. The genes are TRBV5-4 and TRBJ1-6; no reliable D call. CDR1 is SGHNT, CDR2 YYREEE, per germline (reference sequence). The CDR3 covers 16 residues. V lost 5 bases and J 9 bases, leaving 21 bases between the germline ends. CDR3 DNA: TGTGCCAGCAGAGATGGGAGGGCCGGATGGAGTTCACCCCTCCACTTT. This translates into CASRDGRAGWSSPLHF.

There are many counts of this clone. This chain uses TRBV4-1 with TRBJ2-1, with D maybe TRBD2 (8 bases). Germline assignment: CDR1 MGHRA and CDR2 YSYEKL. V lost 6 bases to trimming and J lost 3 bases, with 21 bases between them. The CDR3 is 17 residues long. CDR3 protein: CASSPGGWDSVYNEQFF. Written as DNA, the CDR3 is TGCGCCAGCAGTCCGGGGGGGTGGGACAGCGTCTACAATGAGCAGTTCTTC.

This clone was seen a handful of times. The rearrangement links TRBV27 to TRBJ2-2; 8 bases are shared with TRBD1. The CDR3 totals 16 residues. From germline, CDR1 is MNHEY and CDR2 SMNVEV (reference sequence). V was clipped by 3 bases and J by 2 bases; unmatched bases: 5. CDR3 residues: CASSFLGQANTGELFF. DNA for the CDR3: TGTGCCAGCAGTTTTCTGGGACAGGCCAACACCGGGGAGCTGTTTTTT.

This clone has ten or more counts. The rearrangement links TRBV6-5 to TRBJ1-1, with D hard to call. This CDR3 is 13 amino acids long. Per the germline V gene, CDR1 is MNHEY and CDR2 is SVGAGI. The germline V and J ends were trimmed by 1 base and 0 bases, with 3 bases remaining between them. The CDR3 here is CASSYLVNTEAFF. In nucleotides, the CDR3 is TGTGCCAGCAGTTACTTAGTGAACACTGAAGCTTTCTTT.

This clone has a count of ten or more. The CDR3 region has the DNA TGTGCCAGCTCACTTGGGCAGGGGTCGAGCTCCTATAATTCACCCCTCCACTTT. It yields the protein CASSLGQGSSSYNSPLHF. J is TRBJ1-6 and V is TRBV18; a weak D match, TRBD1 (6 bases). Trimming removed 4 bases from V and 0 bases from J, with 16 bases in between. CDR1 is KGHSH, CDR2 LQKENI, per germline. The CDR3 is 18 amino acids.

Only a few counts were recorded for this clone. The CDR3 bases are TGTGCCAGCAGTTCCCGGCGACTAGCGGGGGGGATCGACGAGCAGTACTTC. Translation: CASSSRRLAGGIDEQYF. The V call is TRBV28, the J call TRBJ2-5; TRBD2 matches 14 bases. The J call could be wrong; TRBJ2-7 is a better fit for the DNA end. The V gene's germline CDR1 is MDHEN and CDR2 SYDVKM. The CDR3 runs to 17 residues.

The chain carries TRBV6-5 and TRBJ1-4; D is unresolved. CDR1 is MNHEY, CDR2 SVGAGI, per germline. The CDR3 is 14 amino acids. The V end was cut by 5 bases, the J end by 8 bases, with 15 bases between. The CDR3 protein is CASSTGRVREKLFF. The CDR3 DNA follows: TGTGCCAGCAGTACGGGAAGGGTGAGGGAAAAACTGTTTTTT.

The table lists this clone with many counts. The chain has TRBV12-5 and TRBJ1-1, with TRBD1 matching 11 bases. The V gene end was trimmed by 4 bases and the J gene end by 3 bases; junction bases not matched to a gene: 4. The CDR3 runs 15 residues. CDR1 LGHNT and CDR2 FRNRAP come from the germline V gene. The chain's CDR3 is CASGWGTGGDTEAFF. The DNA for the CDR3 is TGTGCTAGTGGTTGGGGGACAGGGGGGGACACTGAAGCTTTCTTT.

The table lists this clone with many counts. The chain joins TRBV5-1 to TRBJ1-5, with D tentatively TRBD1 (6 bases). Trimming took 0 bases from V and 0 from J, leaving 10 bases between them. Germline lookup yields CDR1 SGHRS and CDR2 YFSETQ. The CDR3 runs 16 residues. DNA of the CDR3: TGCGCCAGCAGCTTGGGGGGGGGCACTAGCAATCAGCCCCAGCATTTT. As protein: CASSLGGGTSNQPQHF.

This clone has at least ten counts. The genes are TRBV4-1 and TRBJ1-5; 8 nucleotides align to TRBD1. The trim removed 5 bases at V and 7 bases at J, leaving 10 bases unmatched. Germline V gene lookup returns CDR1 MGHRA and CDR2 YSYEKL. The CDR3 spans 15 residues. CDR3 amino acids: CASSSGQGIGQPQHF. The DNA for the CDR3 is TGCGCCAGCAGCAGTGGACAGGGAATAGGGCAGCCCCAGCATTTT.

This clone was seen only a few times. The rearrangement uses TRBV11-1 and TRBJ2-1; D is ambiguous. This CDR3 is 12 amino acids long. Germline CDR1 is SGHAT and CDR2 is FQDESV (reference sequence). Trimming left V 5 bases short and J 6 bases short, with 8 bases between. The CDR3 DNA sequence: TGTGCCAGCAGCCCCCTGAGCAATGAGCAGTTCTTC. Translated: CASSPLSNEQFF.

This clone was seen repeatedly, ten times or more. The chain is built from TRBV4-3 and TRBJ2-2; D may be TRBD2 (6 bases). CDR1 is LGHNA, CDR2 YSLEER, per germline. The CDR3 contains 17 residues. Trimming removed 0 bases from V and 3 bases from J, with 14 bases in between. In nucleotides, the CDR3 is TGCGCCAGCAGCCAAGATCTCGTCTGGAGGGACACCGGGGAGCTGTTTTTT. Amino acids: CASSQDLVWRDTGELFF.

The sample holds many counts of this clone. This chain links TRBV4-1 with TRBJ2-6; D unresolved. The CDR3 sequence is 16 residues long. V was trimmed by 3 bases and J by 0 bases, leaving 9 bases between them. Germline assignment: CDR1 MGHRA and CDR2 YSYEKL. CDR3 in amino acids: CASSQLVASGANVLTF. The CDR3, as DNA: TGCGCCAGCAGCCAGTTGGTGGCCTCTGGGGCCAACGTCCTGACTTTC.

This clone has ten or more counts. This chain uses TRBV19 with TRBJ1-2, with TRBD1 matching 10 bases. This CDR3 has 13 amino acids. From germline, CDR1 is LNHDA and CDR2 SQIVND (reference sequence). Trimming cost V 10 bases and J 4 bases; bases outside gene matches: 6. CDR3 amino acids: CATYRDRGYGYTF. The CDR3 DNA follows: TGTGCCACTTACCGGGACAGGGGCTATGGCTACACCTTC.